These 15 T cell receptor beta chains were all obtained from the same sample, sequenced in a study of blood T cell repertoires in COVID-19. This table comes from immunoSEQ multiplex PCR, and its TCRdb copy is limited to in-frame clones, with some not included. The table has approximately 330,000 clones, 90% seen once. Sequencing was done on a sample of peripheral blood. Receptor source: a woman in her forties with COVID-19, enrolled during active disease.

The chain uses TRBV28 and TRBJ2-1, with 13 bases fitting TRBD2. CDR3 length: 14 residues. Unmatched junction bases numbered 3, after V lost 6 bases and J lost 7 bases. Germline CDR1 is MDHEN and CDR2 is SYDVKM. DNA for the CDR3: TGTGCCAGCAGGACTAGCGGGGGGTGGAATGAGCAGTTCTTC. This gives the protein CASRTSGGWNEQFF.

CDR3 sequence (DNA): TGTGCCAGCAGTTACTCGGGGACTGCTCCCGACGAGCAGTACTTC. This translates into CASSYSGTAPDEQYF. The chain combines TRBV6-2 or TRBV6-3 with TRBJ2-7; maybe TRBD2 (6 bases). This CDR3 is 15 amino acids long. The germline gives CDR1 MNHEY, CDR2 SVGEGT. With 0 bases removed from V and 5 bases from J, the gap between germline ends came to 14 bases.

In this sample, this clone turned up once. The V and J genes are TRBV5-1 and TRBJ2-1; D is uncertain. The CDR3 totals 15 residues. Trimming removed 2 bases at V and 4 bases at J, with 13 bases between. Germline values: CDR1 SGHRS, CDR2 YFSETQ. CDR3 sequence (DNA): TGCGCCAGCAGCTTAGAAGGTCAGGATTACAATGAGCAGTTCTTC. This encodes CASSLEGQDYNEQFF.

This clone was counted a single time. This chain uses TRBV6-4 with TRBJ2-3; D is perhaps TRBD2 (5 bases). V lost 5 bases and J 2 bases, leaving 17 bases between the germline ends. Germline CDR1 MRHNA, CDR2 SNTAGT. The CDR3 spans 16 residues. CDR3 region: CASSLEGNRATDTQYF. CDR3 DNA sequence: TGTGCCAGCAGTCTTGAGGGCAACCGGGCCACAGATACGCAGTATTTT.

CDR3 in DNA: TGTGCCAGCAGCTTAGAGAGCGGGGTGGTCTACGAGCAGTACTTC. Amino acid sequence: CASSLESGVVYEQYF. The rearrangement links TRBV7-2 to TRBJ2-7, with TRBD2 matching 7 bases. V dropped 1 base and J dropped 3; count of bases not matched to a gene: 6. CDR3 size: 15 residues. Germline CDR1 SGHTA, CDR2 FQGNSA.

This chain uses TRBV10-3 with TRBJ1-1, with D maybe TRBD1 (6 bases). Germline values: CDR1 ENHRY, CDR2 SYGVKD. V lost 0 bases and J 0 bases, leaving 14 bases between the germline ends. The CDR3 has 17 amino acids. The CDR3 is CAISESPQGTMNTEAFF. CDR3 DNA sequence: TGTGCCATCAGTGAGTCGCCCCAGGGGACAATGAACACTGAAGCTTTCTTT.

A single count supports this clone. This chain uses TRBV6-2 or TRBV6-3 with TRBJ1-1, with TRBD1 identical over 7 bases. Looked up from germline, CDR1 is MNHEY and CDR2 is SVGEGT. The CDR3 is 15 residues long. V lost 4 bases and J lost 6; bases outside the gene matches: 11. CDR3 sequence (DNA): TGTGCCAGCAGTTTCGGTCGACAGGGACCCCCTGAAGCTTTCTTT. Protein sequence: CASSFGRQGPPEAFF.

The chain uses TRBV30 and TRBJ2-7, with TRBD2 as a possible D gene (7 bases). There are 13 residues in the CDR3. Per germline, CDR1 GTSNPN and CDR2 SVGIG (reference sequence). Trimming shortened V by 3 bases and J by 3 bases, and 12 bases separated the two germline ends. DNA of the CDR3: TGTGCCTGGAGCGAAGGGGGGGTCTACGAGCAGTACTTC. Translation: CAWSEGGVYEQYF.

The chain recombines TRBV9 with TRBJ2-3, with 7 bases aligning to TRBD2. Germline CDR1 and CDR2: SGDLS and YYNGEE. The ends lost 0 bases at V and 0 bases at J; junction bases unmatched: 7. The CDR3 contains 17 residues. As DNA, the CDR3 is TGTGCCAGCAGCGTAGAGGCTAGCGGTGCTAGCACAGATACGCAGTATTTT. It yields the protein CASSVEASGASTDTQYF.

This clone has only a few counts. This chain joins TRBV6-2 or TRBV6-3 and TRBJ1-5; 8 bases are shared with TRBD1. Germline assignment: CDR1 MNHEY and CDR2 SVGEGT. The length of the CDR3 is 16 residues. The J segment lost 3 bases and the V segment lost 0 bases, leaving 4 bases of the junction unmatched. This chain's CDR3 is CASSYSTGEVNQPQHF. In nucleotides, the CDR3 is TGTGCCAGCAGTTACTCGACAGGGGAAGTCAATCAGCCCCAGCATTTT.

J is TRBJ2-7 and V is TRBV6-2 or TRBV6-3; TRBD1 matches at 8 bases. Germline lookup yields CDR1 MNHEY and CDR2 SVGEGT. Losses at the gene ends were 0 bases for V and 5 bases for J; bases not matched to a gene: 0. This CDR3 contains 13 residues. The CDR3 loop reads CASSYSTGDEQYF. CDR3 nucleotide sequence: TGTGCCAGCAGTTACTCGACAGGGGACGAGCAGTACTTC.

The chain joins TRBV6-5 to TRBJ1-2; TRBD1 aligns across 9 bases. This CDR3 comprises 15 residues. V trimming: 0 bases; J trimming: 4 bases; junction bases outside the gene matches: 3. Germline V gene data show CDR1 as MNHEY and CDR2 as SVGAGI. In DNA form, the CDR3 reads TGTGCCAGCAGTTACTCGGGGACAGGGCTCTATGGCTACACCTTC. It codes for CASSYSGTGLYGYTF.

Comment on this clone: The junction shows a germline mismatch at one end, possibly a read error. This chain links TRBV18 with TRBJ2-4; 11 nucleotides align to TRBD2. This CDR3 is 13 amino acids long. In germline, CDR1 is KGHSH, CDR2 LQKENI. The CDR3, as DNA: TGTGCCAGCTCACCAGAAACTAGCGGGAGTGGGTCCTTC. Translating gives CASSPETSGSGSF.

This clone was seen a single time. The chain is built from TRBV28 and TRBJ1-3; a weak D match, TRBD1 (5 bases). Trimming pared 7 bases from V and 0 bases from J, leaving 10 bases between. From germline, CDR1 is MDHEN and CDR2 SYDVKM. This CDR3 contains 14 residues. In DNA form, the CDR3 reads TGTGCCAGCACGACAGTCAACTCTGGAAACACCATATATTTT. Protein product: CASTTVNSGNTIYF.

V gene TRBV4-1 combines with J gene TRBJ2-3; D ambiguous. Germline CDR1 MGHRA, CDR2 YSYEKL. This CDR3 is built from 15 residues. With 4 bases removed from V and 2 bases from J, the gap between germline ends came to 13 bases. The CDR3 nucleotides are TGCGCCAGCAGCCCTATGACACAGAACACAGATACGCAGTATTTT. It specifies CASSPMTQNTDTQYF.